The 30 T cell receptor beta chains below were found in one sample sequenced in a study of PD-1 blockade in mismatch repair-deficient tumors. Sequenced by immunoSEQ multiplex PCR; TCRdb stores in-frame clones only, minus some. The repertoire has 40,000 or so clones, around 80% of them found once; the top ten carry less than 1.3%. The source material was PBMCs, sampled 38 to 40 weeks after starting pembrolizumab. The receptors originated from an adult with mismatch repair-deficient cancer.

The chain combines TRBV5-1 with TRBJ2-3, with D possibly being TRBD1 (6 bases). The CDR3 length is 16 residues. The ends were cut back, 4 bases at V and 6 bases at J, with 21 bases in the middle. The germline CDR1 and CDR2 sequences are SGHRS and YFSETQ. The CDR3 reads CASSPQGLGGADTQYF. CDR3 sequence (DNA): TGCGCCAGCAGCCCCCAGGGCCTAGGGGGAGCGGATACGCAGTATTTT.

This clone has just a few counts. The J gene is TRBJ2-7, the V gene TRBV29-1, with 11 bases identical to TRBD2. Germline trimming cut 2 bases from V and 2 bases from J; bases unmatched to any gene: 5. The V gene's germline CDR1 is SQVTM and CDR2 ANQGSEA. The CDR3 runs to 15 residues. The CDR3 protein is CSVEMTSGNAYEQYF. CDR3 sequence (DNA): TGCAGCGTTGAAATGACTAGCGGGAATGCCTACGAGCAGTACTTC.

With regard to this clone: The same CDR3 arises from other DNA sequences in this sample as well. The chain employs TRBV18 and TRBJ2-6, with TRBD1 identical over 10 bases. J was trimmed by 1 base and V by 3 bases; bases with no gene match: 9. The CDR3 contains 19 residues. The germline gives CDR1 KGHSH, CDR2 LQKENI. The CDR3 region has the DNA TGTGCCAGCTCACCCAGGACAGGGGGAATCCCGTCTGGGGCCAACGTCCTGACTTTC. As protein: CASSPRTGGIPSGANVLTF.

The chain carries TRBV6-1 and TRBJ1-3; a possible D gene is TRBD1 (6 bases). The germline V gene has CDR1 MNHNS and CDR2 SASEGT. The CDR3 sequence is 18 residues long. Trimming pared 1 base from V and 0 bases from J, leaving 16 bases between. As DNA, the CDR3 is TGTGCCAGCAGTGAAGTACTTAGACAGGTCCGCTCTGGAAACACCATATATTTT. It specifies CASSEVLRQVRSGNTIYF.

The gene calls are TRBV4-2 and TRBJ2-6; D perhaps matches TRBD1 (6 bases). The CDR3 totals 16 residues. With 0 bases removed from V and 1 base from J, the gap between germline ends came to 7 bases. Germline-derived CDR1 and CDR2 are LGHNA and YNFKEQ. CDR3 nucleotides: TGTGCCAGCAGCCAAGATGGGACATCTGGGGCCAACGTCCTGACTTTC. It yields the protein CASSQDGTSGANVLTF.

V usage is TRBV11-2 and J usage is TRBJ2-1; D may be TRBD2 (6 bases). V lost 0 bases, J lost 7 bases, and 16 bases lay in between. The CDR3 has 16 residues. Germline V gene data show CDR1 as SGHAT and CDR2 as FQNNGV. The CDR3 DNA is TGTGCCAGCAGCTTAGAGATCAAGGCGGGAAGGAATGAGCAGTTCTTC. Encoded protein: CASSLEIKAGRNEQFF.

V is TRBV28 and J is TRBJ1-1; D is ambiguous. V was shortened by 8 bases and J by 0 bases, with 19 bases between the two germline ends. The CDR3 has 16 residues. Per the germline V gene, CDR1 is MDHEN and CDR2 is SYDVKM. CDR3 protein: CASSESDGNMNTEAFF. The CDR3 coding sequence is TGTGCCAGCTCGGAGAGTGATGGAAACATGAACACTGAAGCTTTCTTT.

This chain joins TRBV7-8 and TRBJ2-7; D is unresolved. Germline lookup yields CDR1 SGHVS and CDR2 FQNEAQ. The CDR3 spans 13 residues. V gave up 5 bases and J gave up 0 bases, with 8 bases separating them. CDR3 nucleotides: TGTGCCAGCAGCCCCAGTTTCTCCTACGAGCAGTACTTC. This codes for CASSPSFSYEQYF.

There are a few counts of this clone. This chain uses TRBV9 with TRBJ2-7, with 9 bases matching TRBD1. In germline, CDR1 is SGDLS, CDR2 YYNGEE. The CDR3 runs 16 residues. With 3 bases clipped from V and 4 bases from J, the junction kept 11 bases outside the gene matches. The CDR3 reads CASSGQQGAPVYEQYF. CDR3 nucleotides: TGTGCCAGCAGCGGTCAACAGGGGGCGCCGGTATACGAGCAGTACTTC. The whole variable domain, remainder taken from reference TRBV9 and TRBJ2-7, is DSGVTQTPKHLITATGQRVTLRCSPRSGDLSVYWYQQSLDQGLQFLIQYYNGEERAKGNILERFSAQQFPDLHSELNLSSLELGDSALYFCASSGQQGAPVYEQYFGPGTRLTVT.

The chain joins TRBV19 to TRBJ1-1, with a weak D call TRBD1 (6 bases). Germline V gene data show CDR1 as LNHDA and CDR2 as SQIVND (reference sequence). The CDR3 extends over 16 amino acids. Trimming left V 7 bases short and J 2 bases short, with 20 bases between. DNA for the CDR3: TGTGCCAGTAAACAACAGGGTCTCTTGGGAAACACTGAAGCTTTCTTT. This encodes CASKQQGLLGNTEAFF.

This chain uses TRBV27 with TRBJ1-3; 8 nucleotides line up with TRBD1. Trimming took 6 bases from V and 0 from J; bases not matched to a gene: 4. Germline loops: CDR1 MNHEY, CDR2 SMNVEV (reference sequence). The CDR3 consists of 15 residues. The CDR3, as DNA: TGTGCCAGCAGCAAAACAGGGGGCTCTGGAAACACCATATATTTT. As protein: CASSKTGGSGNTIYF.

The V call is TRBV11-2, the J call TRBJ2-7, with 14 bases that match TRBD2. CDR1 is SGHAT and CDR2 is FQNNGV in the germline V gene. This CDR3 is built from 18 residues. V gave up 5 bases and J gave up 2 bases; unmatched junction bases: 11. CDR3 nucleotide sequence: TGTGCCAGCAGCCATGGGACTAGCGGGAGCGGAAGTCCCTACGAGCAGTACTTC. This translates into CASSHGTSGSGSPYEQYF.

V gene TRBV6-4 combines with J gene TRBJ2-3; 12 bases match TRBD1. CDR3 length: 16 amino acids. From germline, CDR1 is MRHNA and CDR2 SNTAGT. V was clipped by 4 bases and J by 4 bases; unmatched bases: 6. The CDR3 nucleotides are TGTGCCAGCAGTGTCTCCGGGACAGGGGGCGCAGATACGCAGTATTTT. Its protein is CASSVSGTGGADTQYF.

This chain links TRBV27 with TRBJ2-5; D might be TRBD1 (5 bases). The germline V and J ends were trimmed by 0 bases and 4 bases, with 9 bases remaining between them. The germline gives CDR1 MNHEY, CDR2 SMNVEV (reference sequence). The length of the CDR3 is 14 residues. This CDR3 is CASSLSWQGETQYF. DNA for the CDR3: TGTGCCAGCAGTTTATCATGGCAGGGAGAGACCCAGTACTTC.

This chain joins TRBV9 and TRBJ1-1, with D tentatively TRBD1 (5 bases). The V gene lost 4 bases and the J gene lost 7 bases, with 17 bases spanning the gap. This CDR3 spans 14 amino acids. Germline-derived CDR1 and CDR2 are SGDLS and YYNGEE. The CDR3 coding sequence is TGTGCCAGCAGCACATCAGGGAAGGCGATTGAAGCTTTCTTT. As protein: CASSTSGKAIEAFF.

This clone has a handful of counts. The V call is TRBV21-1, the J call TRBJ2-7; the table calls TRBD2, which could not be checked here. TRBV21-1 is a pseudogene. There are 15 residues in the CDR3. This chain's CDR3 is CASSKVERVAYEQYF. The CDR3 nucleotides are TGTGCCAGCAGCAAGGTAGAGCGGGTGGCCTACGAGCAGTACTTC.

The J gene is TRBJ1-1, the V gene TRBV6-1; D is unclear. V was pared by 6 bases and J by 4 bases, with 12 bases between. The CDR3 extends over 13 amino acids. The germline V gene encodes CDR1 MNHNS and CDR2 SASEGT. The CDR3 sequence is CASRFRGGTEAFF. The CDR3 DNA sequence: TGTGCCAGCAGGTTTCGGGGAGGCACTGAAGCTTTCTTT.

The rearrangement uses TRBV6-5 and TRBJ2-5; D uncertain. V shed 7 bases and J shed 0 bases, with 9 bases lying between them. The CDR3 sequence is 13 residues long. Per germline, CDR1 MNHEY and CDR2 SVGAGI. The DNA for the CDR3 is TGTGCCAGCAAAACAGAGAACCAAGAGACCCAGTACTTC. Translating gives CASKTENQETQYF.

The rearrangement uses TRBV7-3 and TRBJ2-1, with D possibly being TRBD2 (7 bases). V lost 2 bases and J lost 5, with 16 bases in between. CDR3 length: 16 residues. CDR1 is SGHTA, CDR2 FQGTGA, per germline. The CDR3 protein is CASSLLGAGEDNEQFF. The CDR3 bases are TGTGCCAGCAGCTTATTGGGGGCGGGAGAGGACAATGAGCAGTTCTTC.

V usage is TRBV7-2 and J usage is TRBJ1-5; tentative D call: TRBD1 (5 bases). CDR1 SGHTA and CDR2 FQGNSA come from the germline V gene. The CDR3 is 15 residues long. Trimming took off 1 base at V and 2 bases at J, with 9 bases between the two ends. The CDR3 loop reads CASSLEWGRNQPQHF. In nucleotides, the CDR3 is TGTGCCAGCAGCTTAGAGTGGGGCCGCAATCAGCCCCAGCATTTT.

For the CDR3, the DNA is TGTGCCAGAACCCGTAGCTACTCCTACAATGAGCAGTTCTTC. It codes for CARTRSYSYNEQFF. The rearrangement links TRBV2 to TRBJ2-1, with D uncertain. Deletions cut 9 bases from V and 0 bases from J, with 12 bases between. The CDR3 totals 14 residues. Per germline, CDR1 SNHLY and CDR2 FYNNEI.

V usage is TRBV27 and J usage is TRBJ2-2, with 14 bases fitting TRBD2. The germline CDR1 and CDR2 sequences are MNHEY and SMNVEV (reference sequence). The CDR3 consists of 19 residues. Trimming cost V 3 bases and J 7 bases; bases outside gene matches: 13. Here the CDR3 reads CASSFRARLAGGLLGELFF. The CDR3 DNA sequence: TGTGCCAGCAGTTTTAGGGCCCGACTAGCGGGAGGGCTACTCGGGGAGCTGTTTTTT.

This CDR3 reads CASSVGGLMNTEAFF. The CDR3 coding sequence is TGTGCCAGCAGCGTAGGGGGCCTCATGAACACTGAAGCTTTCTTT. V is TRBV9 and J is TRBJ1-1; possible D gene TRBD1, 5 bases. CDR3 size: 15 residues. Per germline, CDR1 SGDLS and CDR2 YYNGEE. Trimming left V 0 bases short and J 0 bases short, with 9 bases between.

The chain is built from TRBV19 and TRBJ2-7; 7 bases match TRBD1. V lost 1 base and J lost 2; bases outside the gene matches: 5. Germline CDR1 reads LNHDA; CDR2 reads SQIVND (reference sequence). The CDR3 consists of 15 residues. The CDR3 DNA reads TGTGCCAGTAGTATAGCAGGGACAGCGCCCTACGAGCAGTACTTC. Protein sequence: CASSIAGTAPYEQYF.

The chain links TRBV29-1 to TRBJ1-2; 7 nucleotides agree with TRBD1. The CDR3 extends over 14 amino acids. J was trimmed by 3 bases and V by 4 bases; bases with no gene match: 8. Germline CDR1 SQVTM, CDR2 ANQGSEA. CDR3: CSVVATGNDYGYTF. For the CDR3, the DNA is TGCAGCGTTGTTGCGACAGGGAATGACTATGGCTACACCTTC.

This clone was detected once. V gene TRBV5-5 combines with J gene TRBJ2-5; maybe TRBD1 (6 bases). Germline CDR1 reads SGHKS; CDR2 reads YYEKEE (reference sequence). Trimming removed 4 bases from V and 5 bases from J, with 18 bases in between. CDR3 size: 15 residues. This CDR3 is CASSPQLRTEETQYF. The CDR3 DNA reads TGTGCCAGCAGCCCCCAACTACGGACAGAGGAGACCCAGTACTTC.

CDR3 protein: CASSLSSPAEETQYF. CDR3 in DNA: TGTGCCAGCAGTTTATCTAGCCCCGCGGAGGAGACCCAGTACTTC. This rearrangement joins TRBV28 to TRBJ2-5, with D tentatively TRBD2 (5 bases). Germline-derived CDR1 and CDR2 are MDHEN and SYDVKM. V gave up 1 base and J gave up 5 bases, with 14 bases separating them. There are 15 residues in the CDR3.

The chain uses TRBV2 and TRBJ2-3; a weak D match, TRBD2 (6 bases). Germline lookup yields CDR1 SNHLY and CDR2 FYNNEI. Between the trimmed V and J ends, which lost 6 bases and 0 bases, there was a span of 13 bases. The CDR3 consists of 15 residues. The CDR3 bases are TGTGCCAGCAGGAGCCGTAGCGGTAGCACAGATACGCAGTATTTT. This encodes CASRSRSGSTDTQYF.

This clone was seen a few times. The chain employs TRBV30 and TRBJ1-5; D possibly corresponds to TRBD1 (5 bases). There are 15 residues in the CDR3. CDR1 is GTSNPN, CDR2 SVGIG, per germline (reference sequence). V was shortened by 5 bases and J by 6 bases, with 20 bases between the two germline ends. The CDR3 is CAWGRGEGLGQPQHF. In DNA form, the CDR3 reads TGTGCCTGGGGGAGAGGGGAGGGTCTCGGTCAGCCCCAGCATTTT.

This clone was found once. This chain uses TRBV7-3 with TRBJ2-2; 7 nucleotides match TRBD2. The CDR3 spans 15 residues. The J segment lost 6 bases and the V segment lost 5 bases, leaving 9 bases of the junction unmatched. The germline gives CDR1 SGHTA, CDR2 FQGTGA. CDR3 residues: CASSPQPGLAGELFF. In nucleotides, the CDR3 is TGTGCCAGCAGCCCGCAACCTGGACTAGCCGGGGAGCTGTTTTTT.